The 27 T cell receptor beta chains listed next were all sequenced from one sample in a study of human T cells and chemical hapten exposure. Via MiXCR, TCRdb re-called the RACE reads, giving one row per CDR3 protein. The sample shows under 90,000 distinct CDR3 sequences, about 8.7% of them seen only once. Regarding time point: healthy volunteer bleed at 6 weeks. The authors extracted total RNA from unfractionated whole blood. Specimen: whole blood. Every receptor here comes from a male donor in good health. Some clones in this sample may be carry-over from other donors' samples.

Only a few counts were recorded for this clonotype. This chain joins TRBV2 and TRBJ1-4; TRBD1 agrees at 7 bases. Unmatched junction bases numbered 1, after V lost 1 base and J lost 2 bases. This CDR3 contains 15 residues. Looked up from germline, CDR1 is SNHLY and CDR2 is FYNNEI. CDR3 amino acids: CASSEEGATNEKLFF. The CDR3 bases are TGTGCCAGCAGTGAAGAGGGGGCGACTAATGAAAAACTGTTTTTT.

This clonotype was detected ten times or more. Written as DNA, the CDR3 is TGTGCCAGCAGCTCCTTGTTCGGGGCAGGAGATACGCAGTATTTT. Amino acids: CASSSLFGAGDTQYF. The chain joins TRBV5-5 to TRBJ2-3; D assignment may be TRBD1 or TRBD2 (5 bases each). The ends were cut back, 3 bases at V and 5 bases at J, with 16 bases in the middle. Germline CDR1 is SGHKS and CDR2 is YYEKEE (reference sequence). The CDR3 covers 15 residues.

The J gene is TRBJ1-4, the V gene TRBV12-3 or TRBV12-4; 7 nucleotides agree with TRBD1. The CDR3 runs to 16 residues. The junction had 8 bases not matched to a gene; V was cut back by 5 bases and J by 2 bases. The CDR3 spells CASSPGDRQTNEKLFF. CDR3 in DNA: TGTGCCAGCAGTCCAGGGGACAGACAGACTAATGAAAAACTGTTTTTT.

This clonotype appeared many times. V is TRBV20-1 and J is TRBJ2-7; D is unclear. Trimming left V 7 bases short and J 2 bases short, with 12 bases between. The CDR3 spans 12 residues. The germline V gene has CDR1 DFQATT and CDR2 SNEGSKA (reference sequence). CDR3 nucleotides: TGCAGTGAGACGGGCCCAACCTACGAGCAGTACTTC. Its translation: CSETGPTYEQYF.

This clonotype was counted at least ten times. The chain carries TRBV11-2 and TRBJ2-3; unclear D gene. V dropped 2 bases and J dropped 2 bases, with 5 bases sitting between them. This CDR3 contains 13 residues. Looked up from germline, CDR1 is SGHAT and CDR2 is FQNNGV. CDR3 sequence (DNA): TGTGCCAGCAGCTTACCAAACACAGATACGCAGTATTTT. This encodes CASSLPNTDTQYF.

This chain connects TRBV20-1 to TRBJ2-3; D is ambiguous. CDR3 length: 11 amino acids. V lost 1 base and J lost 6, with 5 bases in between. CDR1 and CDR2 from the germline V gene are DFQATT and SNEGSKA (reference sequence). The CDR3 is CSARAQDTQYF. The CDR3 bases are TGCAGTGCTAGAGCACAGGATACGCAGTATTTT.

The chain links TRBV12-3 or TRBV12-4 to TRBJ2-1; D gene ambiguous. The CDR3 spans 15 residues. Deletions cut 7 bases from V and 1 base from J, with 14 bases between. The CDR3 protein is CASTESAFSYNEQFF. The CDR3, as DNA: TGTGCCAGCACCGAAAGCGCTTTTTCCTACAATGAGCAGTTCTTC.

The table lists this clonotype with a few counts. This chain connects TRBV6-1 to TRBJ2-7; maybe TRBD1 (5 bases). The CDR3 sequence is 18 residues long. Germline V gives CDR1 MNHNS, CDR2 SASEGT. V lost 4 bases and J 3 bases, leaving 25 bases between the germline ends. CDR3 sequence (DNA): TGTGCCAGCAGTGCAAGCGTATCCGGGCAGGGAAATATCTACGAGCAGTACTTC. Translated: CASSASVSGQGNIYEQYF.

V usage is TRBV20-1 and J usage is TRBJ2-3, with D possibly matching TRBD2 (6 bases). The germline CDR1 and CDR2 sequences are DFQATT and SNEGSKA (reference sequence). The CDR3 runs 16 residues. In DNA form, the CDR3 reads TGCAGCGTCCTTACAACGGGAGCCTCTAGCACAGATACGCAGTATTTT. It translates to CSVLTTGASSTDTQYF.

The chain carries TRBV5-1 and TRBJ2-6; D remains ambiguous. V lost 5 bases to trimming and J lost 1 base, with 10 bases between them. This CDR3 spans 15 amino acids. Germline assignment: CDR1 SGHRS and CDR2 YFSETQ. The CDR3 sequence: CASRLEGSGANVLTF. CDR3 nucleotides: TGCGCCAGCAGATTAGAAGGGTCTGGGGCCAACGTCCTGACTTTC. Full variable domain (rest looked up from reference TRBV5-1 and TRBJ2-6): KAGVTQTPRYLIKTRGQQVTLSCSPISGHRSVSWYQQTPGQGLQFLFEYFSETQRNKGNFPGRFSGRQFSNSRSEMNVSTLELGDSALYLCASRLEGSGANVLTFGAGSRLTVL.

J is TRBJ1-1 and V is TRBV2; no firm D call. CDR1 is SNHLY, CDR2 FYNNEI, per germline. Trimming stripped 5 bases from V and 1 base from J, with 11 bases between. The CDR3 sequence is 14 residues long. The CDR3 DNA reads TGTGCCAGCAGTAGACACGAGCAGAACACTGAAGCTTTCTTT. This encodes CASSRHEQNTEAFF.

This clonotype appeared many times. The V and J genes are TRBV12-3 or TRBV12-4 and TRBJ1-1; possible D gene TRBD1, 6 bases. Trimming removed 6 bases at V and 5 bases at J, with 16 bases between. The CDR3 has 14 amino acids. CDR3 loop: CASSLGGVGTEAFF. Written as DNA, the CDR3 is TGTGCCAGCAGCCTAGGGGGGGTTGGGACTGAAGCTTTCTTT.

This clonotype was seen a few times. This CDR3 is CASSYSGGITLHF. Here the CDR3 DNA reads TGTGCCAGCAGTTACTCAGGAGGGATTACCCTCCACTTT. V usage is TRBV6-5 and J usage is TRBJ1-6, with no clear D. With 0 bases removed from V and 14 bases from J, the gap between germline ends came to 11 bases. The CDR3 is 13 residues long. Germline V lookup: CDR1 MNHEY, CDR2 SVGAGI.

This clonotype was counted a few times. The gene calls are TRBV24-1 and TRBJ2-1; weak D call: TRBD2 (5 bases). Trimming removed 4 bases from V and 4 bases from J, with 13 bases in between. The CDR3 runs 15 residues. Germline V CDR1 and CDR2: KGHDR, SFDVKD. The CDR3 bases are TGTGCCACCAGTGAACCCGGACTCAAATACAATGAGCAGTTCTTC. This encodes CATSEPGLKYNEQFF.

The chain combines TRBV5-1 with TRBJ1-2; tentatively, D is TRBD1 (5 bases). This CDR3 has 15 amino acids. Trimming pared 0 bases from V and 7 bases from J, leaving 16 bases between. Germline CDR1 and CDR2: SGHRS and YFSETQ. CDR3 loop: CASSLAVDSSGGYTF. DNA of the CDR3: TGCGCCAGCAGCTTGGCCGTCGACAGCTCAGGTGGCTACACCTTC.

The V call is TRBV5-1, the J call TRBJ2-2; D might be TRBD2 (5 bases). The CDR3 covers 13 residues. Trimming cost V 6 bases and J 3 bases, with 9 bases left between them. The germline gives CDR1 SGHRS, CDR2 YFSETQ. CDR3 DNA sequence: TGCGCCAGCATCGGGGTTGACACCGGGGAGCTGTTTTTT. This gives the protein CASIGVDTGELFF.

This clonotype has only a few counts. V is TRBV11-1 and J is TRBJ1-1; the match to TRBD1 covers 8 bases. CDR3 length: 13 amino acids. CDR1 is SGHAT and CDR2 is FQDESV in the germline V gene (reference sequence). Germline trimming cut 5 bases from V and 8 bases from J; bases unmatched to any gene: 7. The CDR3 sequence: CASSRDRPSEAFF. CDR3 nucleotide sequence: TGTGCCAGCAGCCGGGACAGGCCCAGCGAAGCTTTCTTT.

CDR3 loop: CASRKQGTKNIQYF. CDR3 DNA: TGTGCCAGCAGGAAACAGGGCACCAAAAACATTCAGTACTTC. The chain joins TRBV12-3 or TRBV12-4 to TRBJ2-4; maybe TRBD1 (6 bases). This CDR3 has 14 residues. Trimming shortened V by 6 bases and J by 2 bases, and 11 bases separated the two germline ends.

The gene calls are TRBV20-1 and TRBJ2-3, with 8 bases that match TRBD2. Trimming took 5 bases from V and 6 from J; bases not matched to a gene: 7. Germline CDR1 reads DFQATT; CDR2 reads SNEGSKA (reference sequence). This CDR3 has 13 residues. The DNA for the CDR3 is TGCAGTGCTGTCAGCGGGAGTCAGGATACGCAGTATTTT. Protein: CSAVSGSQDTQYF.

In this sample, this clonotype turned up many times. V and J are TRBV3-1 and TRBJ2-2; no clear D. Germline V gene sequence: CDR1 LGHDT, CDR2 YNNKEL (reference sequence). Trimming shortened V by 2 bases and J by 1 base, and 14 bases separated the two germline ends. The CDR3 runs to 17 residues. As DNA, the CDR3 is TGTGCCAGCAGCCAACCCCTTGGTGGGTGGAACACCGGGGAGCTGTTTTTT. Protein product: CASSQPLGGWNTGELFF.

The table lists this clonotype with a few counts. The CDR3 sequence: CASSRAGQMSTDTQYF. The CDR3 coding sequence is TGTGCCAGCAGCAGAGCGGGGCAGATGAGCACAGATACGCAGTATTTT. The chain joins TRBV7-9 to TRBJ2-3; 7 positions agree with TRBD2. The V segment lost 5 bases and the J segment 0 bases; nucleotides outside the gene matches: 8. The CDR3 runs to 16 residues. Germline CDR1 and CDR2: SEHNR and FQNEAQ (reference sequence).

This clonotype has a count of ten or more. The J gene is TRBJ1-5, the V gene TRBV18; no definite D call. Germline V gene data show CDR1 as KGHSH and CDR2 as LQKENI. V shed 2 bases and J shed 3 bases, with 5 bases lying between them. This CDR3 contains 13 residues. CDR3 in amino acids: CASSPGDNQPQHF. The CDR3 bases are TGTGCCAGCTCACCAGGGGACAATCAGCCCCAGCATTTT.

This clonotype was seen many times. The chain carries TRBV9 and TRBJ1-6; D perhaps matches TRBD1 (5 bases). The CDR3 loop spans 16 amino acids. Germline V gene sequence: CDR1 SGDLS, CDR2 YYNGEE. V gave up 0 bases and J gave up 0 bases, with 7 bases separating them. The CDR3 loop reads CASSVGDSSYNSPLHF. Here the CDR3 DNA reads TGTGCCAGCAGCGTAGGAGACAGCTCCTATAATTCACCCCTCCACTTT.

There are many counts of this clonotype. The rearrangement links TRBV5-1 to TRBJ2-1, with D perhaps assigned TRBD1 or TRBD2 (5 bases each). This CDR3 comprises 13 residues. The V and J ends lost 0 bases and 8 bases respectively, with 9 bases between them. CDR1 SGHRS and CDR2 YFSETQ come from the germline V gene. The CDR3 DNA sequence: TGCGCCAGCAGCTTGGTCGGGGCGGATGAGCAGTTCTTC. This encodes CASSLVGADEQFF.

The V gene is TRBV15, the J gene TRBJ2-5; TRBD2 aligns across 10 bases. V lost 0 bases and J lost 5; bases outside the gene matches: 6. The CDR3 contains 16 residues. Germline CDR1 is LNHNV and CDR2 is YYDKDF (reference sequence). CDR3 sequence: CATSRDRTSGAETQYF. CDR3 bases: TGTGCCACCAGCAGAGATAGGACTAGCGGAGCTGAGACCCAGTACTTC.

There are a few counts of this clonotype. The J gene is TRBJ2-3, the V gene TRBV12-3 or TRBV12-4; TRBD2 might be the D (6 bases). Trimming left V 7 bases short and J 1 base short, with 15 bases between. The CDR3 is 15 residues long. The CDR3 protein is CASNPLGGGTDTQYF. The CDR3 DNA follows: TGTGCCAGCAATCCACTGGGGGGAGGCACAGATACGCAGTATTTT.

By proportion, this clonotype is medium-sized. V usage is TRBV6-4 and J usage is TRBJ2-1, with D possibly being TRBD1 (6 bases). The germline gives CDR1 MRHNA, CDR2 SNTAGT. The CDR3 loop spans 15 amino acids. V was pared by 1 base and J by 7 bases, with 14 bases between. The CDR3 DNA sequence: TGTGCCAGCAGTGACTTCAGGGGTGGTGTGAATGAGCAGTTCTTC. It is translated as CASSDFRGGVNEQFF.